This TCR beta chain was sequenced during a study of CD8+ T cells in alopecia areata. Turning to the study itself: Treated patients were given 5 to 10 mg oral tofacitinib twice daily. Once tofacitinib had been taken for 6 to 18 months, 6 months off drug followed. Study-level results: Lesional scalp, notably in alopecia totalis/universalis, had clonality above that of normal scalp.

Extracted RNA was reverse transcribed, and the resulting cDNA served as sequencing template. Using immunoSEQ multiplex PCR, the repertoire was profiled, and TCRdb retains in-frame clones only, with some absent. The sample has 140,000 to 150,000 clones; approximately 49% are singletons. This clone came up a few times. No antigen is known for it. It was from PBMCs that CD4+ and CD8+ T cells were sorted. The CDR3 loop spans 14 amino acids. Germline V gene sequence: CDR1 SQVTM, CDR2 ANQGSEA. The V and J ends lost 4 bases and 4 bases respectively, with 15 bases between them. This TCR was sampled from a human donor with alopecia areata. The sequencing here drew on CD4+ T cells sorted from blood, taken at week 0. This rearrangement joins TRBV29-1 to TRBJ2-3; the D gene is possibly TRBD2 (6 bases). CDR3 in DNA: TGCAGCGTTGTAGTGAGCGGGTACGCAGATACGCAGTATTTT. Its translation is CSVVVSGYADTQYF.